Listed below are T cell receptor beta chains from one sample, sequenced in a study of blood T cells in healthy people across ages. TCRdb ran MiXCR on the 5' RACE reads and lists one entry per CDR3 protein. This sample has some 1.5 million distinct CDR3 sequences; under 55% occur once, and the top ten carry approximately 4.1%. The sequenced sample consisted of blood. These receptors were taken from a woman younger than 35 in good health. Both conserved end residues are part of each CDR3. D genes are given only for firm matches. The size entry is marked missing in some rows and otherwise reads once, few, many or a size class.

clone_size: many; d_call: .; j_call: TRBJ2-5; v_call: TRBV29-1; cdr3_aa: CSVGESWKTQYF; cdr3_nt: TGCAGCGTTGGGGAGAGCTGGAAGACCCAGTACTTC
clone_size: .; d_call: TRBD1; j_call: TRBJ2-7; v_call: TRBV27; cdr3_aa: CASSWAGQVYEQYF; cdr3_nt: TGTGCCAGCAGTTGGGCGGGACAGGTCTACGAGCAGTACTTC
clone_size: .; d_call: TRBD2; j_call: TRBJ2-7; v_call: TRBV5-6; cdr3_aa: CASSFDPSGSYEQYF; cdr3_nt: TGTGCCAGCAGCTTTGACCCTAGCGGGAGCTACGAGCAGTACTTC
clone_size: .; d_call: TRBD1; j_call: TRBJ2-1; v_call: TRBV9; cdr3_aa: CASRGQVLDEQFF; cdr3_nt: TGTGCCAGTAGGGGACAGGTCTTGGATGAGCAGTTCTTC
clone_size: few; d_call: .; j_call: TRBJ1-6; v_call: TRBV9; cdr3_aa: CASSVALENSPLHF; cdr3_nt: TGTGCCAGCAGCGTAGCGTTAGAAAATTCACCCCTCCACTTT
clone_size: .; d_call: .; j_call: TRBJ2-5; v_call: TRBV7-9; cdr3_aa: CASNRPWETQYF; cdr3_nt: TGTGCCAGCAACCGCCCCTGGGAGACCCAGTACTTC
clone_size: .; d_call: .; j_call: TRBJ1-2; v_call: TRBV15; cdr3_aa: CATSGSDRYGYTF; cdr3_nt: TGTGCCACCAGCGGGTCGGACAGATATGGCTACACCTTC
clone_size: .; d_call: .; j_call: TRBJ2-2; v_call: TRBV27; cdr3_aa: CASSQLLDRRGVNTGELFF; cdr3_nt: TGTGCCAGCAGTCAACTTTTGGACCGGAGAGGGGTAAACACCGGGGAGCTGTTTTTT
clone_size: .; d_call: .; j_call: TRBJ2-1; v_call: TRBV7-2; cdr3_aa: CASSSVELQFF; cdr3_nt: TGTGCCAGCAGCTCAGTTGAGCTGCAGTTCTTC
clone_size: few; d_call: .; j_call: TRBJ2-7; v_call: TRBV20-1; cdr3_aa: CSARKRADFEQYF; cdr3_nt: TGCAGTGCTAGAAAGAGGGCGGATTTCGAGCAGTACTTC
clone_size: many; d_call: .; j_call: TRBJ2-1; v_call: TRBV9; cdr3_aa: CASSPGGGGYNEQFF; cdr3_nt: TGTGCCAGCAGCCCCGGAGGGGGCGGCTACAATGAGCAGTTCTTC
clone_size: .; d_call: TRBD1; j_call: TRBJ2-6; v_call: TRBV4-1; cdr3_aa: CASSQEGGRGLLSPSGANVLTF; cdr3_nt: TGCGCCAGCAGCCAAGAAGGGGGCAGAGGGTTGCTTTCCCCCTCTGGGGCCAACGTCCTGACTTTC
clone_size: .; d_call: .; j_call: TRBJ2-5; v_call: TRBV5-1; cdr3_aa: CTSSLQAGQETQYF; cdr3_nt: TGCACCAGCAGCTTACAGGCAGGGCAAGAGACCCAGTACTTC
clone_size: .; d_call: .; j_call: TRBJ1-5; v_call: TRBV6-2/TRBV6-3; cdr3_aa: CASSARQYNQPQHF; cdr3_nt: TGTGCCAGCAGCGCCCGACAGTACAATCAGCCCCAGCATTTT
clone_size: once; d_call: TRBD1; j_call: TRBJ2-1; v_call: TRBV7-2; cdr3_aa: CASSRGQGDYNEQFF; cdr3_nt: TGTGCCAGCAGCCGGGGACAGGGAGACTACAATGAGCAGTTCTTC
clone_size: .; d_call: .; j_call: TRBJ1-5; v_call: TRBV12-3/TRBV12-4; cdr3_aa: CASSFAQGGQPQHF; cdr3_nt: TGTGCCAGCAGTTTTGCCCAGGGAGGTCAGCCCCAGCATTTT
clone_size: .; d_call: .; j_call: TRBJ1-5; v_call: TRBV7-2; cdr3_aa: CASSLGGDRSNQPQHF; cdr3_nt: TGTGCCAGCAGCTTAGGGGGGGATAGGAGCAATCAGCCCCAGCATTTT
clone_size: .; d_call: .; j_call: TRBJ2-1; v_call: TRBV29-1; cdr3_aa: CSVDGLTSGEQFF; cdr3_nt: TGCAGCGTTGACGGGCTAACGAGCGGTGAGCAGTTCTTC
clone_size: .; d_call: TRBD1; j_call: TRBJ2-7; v_call: TRBV7-9; cdr3_aa: CASSSSPGQGKLYEQYF; cdr3_nt: TGTGCCAGCAGCTCGAGTCCGGGACAGGGTAAGCTCTACGAGCAGTACTTC
clone_size: .; d_call: TRBD2; j_call: TRBJ2-1; v_call: TRBV15; cdr3_aa: CATSRDPSGGDEQFF; cdr3_nt: TGTGCCACCAGCAGAGATCCTAGCGGGGGCGATGAGCAGTTCTTC